Listed here is a single TCR beta chain. The antigen is unknown. This entry comes from a study of OX40 agonist ivuxolimab in advanced cancers. On the study more broadly: The patients received ivuxolimab by intravenous route every 2 weeks at 0.01 to 10 mg/kg. The study's findings and limits: On average, CD8+ T cells had more expanded clones than CD4+.

This CDR3 spans 15 amino acids. Germline-derived CDR1 and CDR2 are SGHRS and YFSETQ. The ends were cut back, 2 bases at V and 7 bases at J, with 18 bases in the middle. Profiled with immunoSEQ multiplex PCR; TCRdb holds only in-frame clones, not every one. The sample includes some 66,000 clones, over 60% of them seen just once. The material sequenced was CD4+ or CD8+ T cells sorted from blood, taken in a trial of the OX40 agonist ivuxolimab. This chain uses TRBV5-1 with TRBJ1-2; D is unresolved. This clonotype was sampled from an adult with an advanced solid tumor such as melanoma, head and neck, liver or kidney cancer. The CDR3 region is CASSFNGLGVAGYTF. In DNA, the CDR3 is TGCGCCAGCAGCTTTAATGGGTTAGGAGTGGCTGGCTACACCTTC.